The rows below give T cell receptor beta chains drawn from one sample of a study of shared clonotypes between healthy human individuals. Repertoires were generated with immunoSEQ multiplex PCR, while TCRdb's copy carries only in-frame clones and drops some. Among about 2 million clones listed, about 95% were seen once. The sample consisted of naive CD8+ T cells sorted from blood. All receptors derive from a man between 18 and 29 years old in good health. CDR3s include the opening cysteine and the closing phenylalanine or tryptophan. Each record gives: D gene, V gene, CDR3 protein. D genes are given only for firm matches.

D gene: TRBD1; V gene: TRBV25-1; CDR3 protein: CASSERGQVYEQYF
D gene: NA; V gene: TRBV27; CDR3 protein: CASRPTDPYEQYF
D gene: NA; V gene: TRBV11-2; CDR3 protein: CASSSGGGEQYF
D gene: NA; V gene: TRBV5-1; CDR3 protein: CASSYGLNEKLFF
D gene: NA; V gene: TRBV6-4; CDR3 protein: CASSEEIVSYNEQFF
D gene: NA; V gene: TRBV27; CDR3 protein: CASSPKYLSAHMNTEAFF
D gene: NA; V gene: TRBV27; CDR3 protein: CASSLGAGKSYEQYF
D gene: NA; V gene: TRBV21-1; CDR3 protein: CASSFTSQTYEQYF
D gene: NA; V gene: TRBV11-2; CDR3 protein: CASSLYRGETQYF
D gene: TRBD2; V gene: TRBV4-2; CDR3 protein: CASSQEGLGLAGAYEQYF
D gene: NA; V gene: TRBV9; CDR3 protein: CASSVDGAHEQYF
D gene: TRBD1; V gene: TRBV5-1; CDR3 protein: CASSSEGAPHSTDTQYF
D gene: NA; V gene: TRBV6-6; CDR3 protein: CASDRRGGELFF
D gene: NA; V gene: TRBV29-1; CDR3 protein: CSVYLSDNYGYTF
D gene: NA; V gene: TRBV13; CDR3 protein: CASSLGWQGLNTEAFF
D gene: TRBD1; V gene: TRBV29-1; CDR3 protein: CSVENPGQGGYGYTF
D gene: NA; V gene: TRBV4-1; CDR3 protein: CASSAGTFFSTGELFF
D gene: NA; V gene: TRBV19; CDR3 protein: CASSMMGNEQYF
D gene: NA; V gene: TRBV21-1; CDR3 protein: CASSNCNTEAFF
D gene: NA; V gene: TRBV7-9; CDR3 protein: CASSPSLIDEQFF
D gene: NA; V gene: TRBV13; CDR3 protein: CASSHLGSGNTIYF
D gene: NA; V gene: TRBV5-1; CDR3 protein: CASSSSWGLTNNEQFF
D gene: TRBD2; V gene: TRBV27; CDR3 protein: CASSSISGGGYNEQFF
D gene: TRBD1; V gene: TRBV6-1; CDR3 protein: CASSEPGTENQPQHF
D gene: NA; V gene: TRBV7-2; CDR3 protein: CASSLEGGNEQFF
D gene: NA; V gene: TRBV7-9; CDR3 protein: CASSSRDTSYEQYF
D gene: NA; V gene: TRBV11-2; CDR3 protein: CASSLGGGTYEQYF
D gene: NA; V gene: TRBV6-5; CDR3 protein: CASSTDGAGELFF
D gene: NA; V gene: TRBV2; CDR3 protein: CAFHITGPPYEQYF
D gene: NA; V gene: TRBV9; CDR3 protein: CASSVGGGTYEQYF
D gene: NA; V gene: TRBV9; CDR3 protein: CASSVDVHSAYEQYF
D gene: TRBD2; V gene: TRBV4-1; CDR3 protein: CASSPGLARYEQYF
D gene: TRBD2; V gene: TRBV30; CDR3 protein: CAWSVGTSANEQFF
D gene: NA; V gene: TRBV27; CDR3 protein: CASSFVDPRGAATDTQYF
D gene: NA; V gene: TRBV30; CDR3 protein: CAWSVQGSVRTDTQYF
D gene: TRBD2; V gene: TRBV4-3; CDR3 protein: CASSPGLAGGYEQYF
D gene: TRBD1; V gene: TRBV4-1; CDR3 protein: CASSQVGTAYEQYF
D gene: NA; V gene: TRBV6-6; CDR3 protein: CASRDHSEHNEQFF
D gene: NA; V gene: TRBV11-2; CDR3 protein: CASSLDASVGFF
D gene: NA; V gene: TRBV4-1; CDR3 protein: CASSHQPRGEPQHF
D gene: NA; V gene: TRBV6-5; CDR3 protein: CASSTSRYQETQYF
D gene: NA; V gene: TRBV10-3; CDR3 protein: CAISEIPETVVFF
D gene: NA; V gene: TRBV27; CDR3 protein: CASSPMRRAYIYEQYF
D gene: NA; V gene: TRBV5-6; CDR3 protein: CASSLYGSSYEQYF
D gene: TRBD1; V gene: TRBV6-1; CDR3 protein: CASSEDRVLDIQYF
D gene: TRBD2; V gene: TRBV6-5; CDR3 protein: CASSYVSGSYNEQFF
D gene: NA; V gene: TRBV27; CDR3 protein: CASSLMGGSHEQYF
D gene: NA; V gene: TRBV29-1; CDR3 protein: CSGWTSSNEQYF
D gene: NA; V gene: TRBV27; CDR3 protein: CASSGLTDTQYF
D gene: NA; V gene: TRBV4-3; CDR3 protein: CASSQGGSGSQETQYF
D gene: NA; V gene: TRBV5-6; CDR3 protein: CASSWGGNTEAFF
D gene: NA; V gene: TRBV4-1; CDR3 protein: CASSQVVGETQYF